This entry lists 16 T cell receptor beta chains sequenced from one sample in a study of blood T cell repertoires in COVID-19. TCRdb keeps only in-frame clones here, not all; method: immunoSEQ multiplex PCR. Of 95,000 to 100,000 clones in the sample, approximately 89% were seen once. Source material: peripheral blood. These TCRs come from a woman aged 25 to 45 with acute or convalescent COVID-19.

V and J are TRBV27 and TRBJ2-2; D is perhaps TRBD2 (6 bases). CDR3 length: 14 residues. The germline V and J ends were trimmed by 8 bases and 8 bases, with 18 bases remaining between them. Germline CDR1 is MNHEY and CDR2 is SMNVEV (reference sequence). The CDR3 sequence is CASRDLGGRGELFF. Written as DNA, the CDR3 is TGTGCCAGCCGAGACTTGGGGGGTAGGGGGGAGCTGTTTTTT.

The rearrangement joins TRBV5-5 to TRBJ1-5; the match to TRBD1 covers 11 bases. Germline CDR1 SGHKS, CDR2 YYEKEE (reference sequence). Trimming removed 4 bases from V and 1 base from J; junction bases left unmatched: 7. The CDR3 extends over 17 amino acids. As DNA, the CDR3 is TGTGCCAGCAGCCCCGGGACAGGGGGAGGCAGCAATCAGCCCCAGCATTTT. Translated: CASSPGTGGGSNQPQHF.

The chain combines TRBV5-6 with TRBJ2-1, with 8 positions matching TRBD2. Germline values: CDR1 SGHDT, CDR2 YYEEEE. Trimming took 3 bases from V and 9 from J; bases not matched to a gene: 8. The CDR3 totals 14 residues. CDR3 DNA sequence: TGTGCCAGCAGCTACTTCGGGGGGGTTAGTGAGCAGTTCTTC. As protein: CASSYFGGVSEQFF. The variable domain in full, completed from reference TRBV5-6 and TRBJ2-1, reads DAGVTQSPTHLIKTRGQQVTLRCSPKSGHDTVSWYQQALGQGPQFIFQYYEEEERQRGNFPDRFSGHQFPNYSSELNVNALLLGDSALYLCASSYFGGVSEQFFGPGTRLTVL.

This clone was detected only once. Distinct nucleotide sequences in the sample also encode this CDR3. V gene TRBV28 combines with J gene TRBJ1-2, with 9 bases aligning to TRBD1. V dropped 6 bases and J dropped 4; count of bases not matched to a gene: 6. CDR3 size: 14 residues. The germline gives CDR1 MDHEN, CDR2 SYDVKM. The CDR3 bases are TGTGCCAGCAGGGCCCTGGGACAGGGCTATGGCTACACCTTC. Amino acid sequence: CASRALGQGYGYTF.

V and J are TRBV24-1 and TRBJ1-2; 9 nucleotides agree with TRBD1. The CDR3 runs to 14 residues. CDR1 is KGHDR and CDR2 is SFDVKD in the germline V gene. V shed 4 bases, J shed 8 bases, and the junction held 7 bases outside the gene matches. CDR3 DNA sequence: TGTGCCACCAGTGACCCGGGACAGGGTGGCGGCTACACCTTC. It codes for CATSDPGQGGGYTF.

This clone has just one count. The chain has TRBV30 and TRBJ1-1; 9 nucleotides align to TRBD1. Losses at the gene ends were 0 bases for V and 3 bases for J; bases not matched to a gene: 5. This CDR3 is built from 15 residues. CDR1 and CDR2 (germline): GTSNPN, SVGIG (reference sequence). The CDR3 DNA sequence: TGTGCCTGGAGTGTAAGGGACAGGGCGGACACTGAAGCTTTCTTT. Residues: CAWSVRDRADTEAFF.

V gene TRBV29-1 combines with J gene TRBJ1-2; D may be TRBD1 (6 bases). This CDR3 has 16 residues. V lost 4 bases and J lost 0, with 18 bases in between. In germline, CDR1 is SQVTM, CDR2 ANQGSEA. Written as DNA, the CDR3 is TGCAGCGTTGGGCGGACAGCCTCGTTGACTAACTATGGCTACACCTTC. Translation gives CSVGRTASLTNYGYTF.

The count of this clone is one. V usage is TRBV6-5 and J usage is TRBJ1-1; perhaps TRBD1 as D (6 bases). The V and J ends lost 10 bases and 1 base respectively, with 16 bases between them. The CDR3 totals 14 residues. Germline V lookup: CDR1 MNHEY, CDR2 SVGAGI. The CDR3 coding sequence is TGTGCCATCACGTGGGACATTACGAACACTGAAGCTTTCTTT. This sequence encodes CAITWDITNTEAFF.

J is TRBJ2-3 and V is TRBV3-1 (or the pseudogene TRBV3-2); 7 bases agree with TRBD2. The CDR3 runs 13 residues. The ends lost 4 bases at V and 4 bases at J; junction bases unmatched: 2. Germline-derived CDR1 and CDR2 are LGHDT and YNNKEL (reference sequence). This CDR3 is CASSPGLSDTQYF. The CDR3 nucleotides are TGTGCCAGCAGCCCGGGACTATCAGATACGCAGTATTTT.

The chain employs TRBV7-3 and TRBJ2-2; tentatively, D is TRBD2 (7 bases). The germline V gene has CDR1 SGHTA and CDR2 FQGTGA. The CDR3 runs 16 residues. With 2 bases removed from V and 7 bases from J, the gap between germline ends came to 17 bases. As DNA, the CDR3 is TGTGCCAGCAGCTTACAGGGAGGGGGATTCGGCGGGGAGCTGTTTTTT. It codes for CASSLQGGGFGGELFF.

This sequence joins TRBV28 and TRBJ2-3; the D gene is possibly TRBD1 (5 bases). V lost 7 bases and J lost 2, with 16 bases in between. The CDR3 loop spans 15 amino acids. Germline V CDR1 and CDR2: MDHEN, SYDVKM. CDR3 protein: CASTLGRTFTDTQYF. Written as DNA, the CDR3 is TGTGCCAGCACCCTGGGGCGCACTTTCACAGATACGCAGTATTTT.

The DNA for the CDR3 is TGTGCCAGCAGTTCCGACAGTAAGGTTAGCAATCAGCCCCAGCATTTT. Protein: CASSSDSKVSNQPQHF. This chain joins TRBV28 and TRBJ1-5, with TRBD1 as a possible D gene (5 bases). Per germline, CDR1 MDHEN and CDR2 SYDVKM. The CDR3 runs 16 residues. V was trimmed by 4 bases and J by 0 bases, leaving 13 bases between them. Drawing the rest from reference TRBV28 and TRBJ1-5, the complete variable domain is DVKVTQSSRYLVKRTGEKVFLECVQDMDHENMFWYRQDPGLGLRLIYFSYDVKMKEKGDIPEGYSVSREKKERFSLILESASTNQTSMYLCASSSDSKVSNQPQHFGDGTRLSIL.

The chain is built from TRBV5-1 and TRBJ1-3; D call uncertain. The CDR3 spans 14 residues. Germline CDR1 is SGHRS and CDR2 is YFSETQ. V lost 3 bases to trimming and J lost 0 bases, with 7 bases between them. CDR3 DNA: TGCGCCAGCAGCTCCGGGTACTCTGGAAACACCATATATTTT. Protein sequence: CASSSGYSGNTIYF.

The genes are TRBV13 and TRBJ2-7; the D gene is possibly TRBD2 (6 bases). CDR1 and CDR2 from the germline V gene are PRHDT and FYEKMQ (reference sequence). The CDR3 spans 15 residues. Trimming removed 5 bases from V and 2 bases from J, with 16 bases in between. CDR3 DNA sequence: TGTGCCAGCAGCCGTGAGGGAGGTTCTACCTACGAGCAGTACTTC. It yields the protein CASSREGGSTYEQYF.

The V call is TRBV30, the J call TRBJ1-6; 10 bases are a match to TRBD1. Germline assignment: CDR1 GTSNPN and CDR2 SVGIG (reference sequence). The CDR3 loop spans 14 amino acids. V dropped 2 bases and J dropped 10; count of bases not matched to a gene: 5. In DNA, the CDR3 is TGTGCCTGGAGTACCGGGACAGGGGAGTCACCCCTCCACTTT. Translation gives CAWSTGTGESPLHF.

The V call is TRBV2, the J call TRBJ1-5, with 9 bases lining up with TRBD1. Germline V gives CDR1 SNHLY, CDR2 FYNNEI. The CDR3 totals 15 residues. Losses at the gene ends were 6 bases for V and 6 bases for J; bases not matched to a gene: 9. The CDR3 DNA follows: TGTGCCAGCAGCTCCGGGACAGGGTTCCTTCAGCCCCAGCATTTT. This gives the protein CASSSGTGFLQPQHF.